This T cell receptor beta chain was observed in a study of glioma-infiltrating T cells after dendritic cell vaccination. Turning to the study itself: Glioblastoma patients came from Phase I and II dendritic cell vaccination trials. Patients received three intradermal dendritic cell vaccine injections at biweekly intervals.

Between the trimmed V and J ends, which lost 0 bases and 6 bases, there was a span of 6 bases. This CDR3 is 12 amino acids long. Germline CDR1 SGHRS, CDR2 YFSETQ. Primers: 60 V beta forward and 13 J beta reverse. Assay used: immunoSEQ multiplex PCR; TCRdb lists only in-frame clones, some missing. The profile shows tens of thousands of clones, about nine tenths of them singletons. Time point here: after dendritic cell vaccination, including at tumor progression/relapse. All glioblastoma patients lacked an isocitrate dehydrogenase mutation. This rearrangement joins TRBV5-1 to TRBJ1-2; D is unresolved. The source material was blood, sampled after dendritic cell vaccination. The sequence derives from a human donor with glioblastoma. The CDR3, as DNA: TGCGCCAGCAGCTTGGACCAGGATGGCTACACCTTC. Translated: CASSLDQDGYTF.